This TCR beta chain appears in the sequencing data of a study of PD-1 blockade in classical Hodgkin lymphoma. Patients all relapsed after autologous stem cell transplantation, and there was variation in brentuximab vedotin exposure. The protocol was immunoSEQ multiplex PCR, while the TCRdb copy is restricted to in-frame clones and leaves out a portion. This sample has under 30,000 clones, with about 70% found just once. CDR3 length equals 15 residues. With 0 bases removed from V and 6 bases from J, the gap between germline ends came to 15 bases. Per germline, CDR1 SGHVS and CDR2 FQNEAQ. This clonotype was obtained from a human donor with classical Hodgkin lymphoma. Here the sequenced sample was peripheral blood mononuclear cells (PBMCs), taken before the second cycle of nivolumab. This sequence joins TRBV7-8 and TRBJ2-7; D possibly uses TRBD1 or TRBD2 (5 bases each). The CDR3 spells CASSLAGPLVPEQYF. The CDR3 nucleotides read TGTGCCAGCAGCTTAGCGGGACCCCTAGTTCCCGAGCAGTACTTC. Complete variable domain (other parts from reference TRBV7-8 and TRBJ2-7): GAGVSQSPRYKVAKRGQDVALRCDPISGHVSLFWYQQALGQGPEFLTYFQNEAQLDKSGLPSDRFFAERPEGSVSTLKIQRTQQEDSAVYLCASSLAGPLVPEQYFGPGTRLTVT.